This entry features one T cell receptor (beta chain) sequence. Antigen specificity is unknown. The entry originates in a study of cytomegalovirus exposure and HLA in healthy donors. Whole-study results and caveats: While the bulk of TCR sequences proved rare, some public TCRs turned up in many donors. The study designated about 160 TCR beta chains cytomegalovirus-associated. Analysis was carried out at a later point, and it linked a missense DCLRE1C variant to TCR beta V- and J-gene trimming.

Primers: 60 Vbeta forward and 13 Jbeta reverse. Measured with immunoSEQ multiplex PCR; TCRdb has only the in-frame clones, and not every one. This sample has 190,000 or so clones, with around 83% found just once. The receptor was derived from a middle-aged man in good health and CMV-seronegative. Specimen: PBMCs.

CDR3 in DNA: TGCGCCAGCAGCTTAATACAGGGTGGAAACATTCAGTACTTC. It yields the protein CASSLIQGGNIQYF. V usage is TRBV5-1 and J usage is TRBJ2-4; possibly TRBD1 for D (6 bases). V lost 2 bases and J lost 6, with 12 bases in between. Germline V CDR1 and CDR2: SGHRS, YFSETQ. This CDR3 spans 14 amino acids. Supplemented by reference TRBV5-1 and TRBJ2-4, the full variable domain reads KAGVTQTPRYLIKTRGQQVTLSCSPISGHRSVSWYQQTPGQGLQFLFEYFSETQRNKGNFPGRFSGRQFSNSRSEMNVSTLELGDSALYLCASSLIQGGNIQYFGAGTRLSVL.